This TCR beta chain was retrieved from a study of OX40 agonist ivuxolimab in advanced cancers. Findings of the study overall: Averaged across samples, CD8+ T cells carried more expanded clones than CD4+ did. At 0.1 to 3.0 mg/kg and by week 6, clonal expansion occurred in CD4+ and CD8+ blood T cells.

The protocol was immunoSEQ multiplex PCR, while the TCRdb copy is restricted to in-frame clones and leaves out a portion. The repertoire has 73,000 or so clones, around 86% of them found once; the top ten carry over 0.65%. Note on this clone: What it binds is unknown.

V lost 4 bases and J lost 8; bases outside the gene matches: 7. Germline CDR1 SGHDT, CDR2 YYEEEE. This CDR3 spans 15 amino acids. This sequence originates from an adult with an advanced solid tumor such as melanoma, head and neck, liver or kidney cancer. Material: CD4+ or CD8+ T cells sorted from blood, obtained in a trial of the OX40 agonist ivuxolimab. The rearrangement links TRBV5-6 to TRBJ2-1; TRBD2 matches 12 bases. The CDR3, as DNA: TGTGCCAGCAGCCCGACTAGCGGGAGTATGTATGAGCAGTTCTTC. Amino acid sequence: CASSPTSGSMYEQFF.